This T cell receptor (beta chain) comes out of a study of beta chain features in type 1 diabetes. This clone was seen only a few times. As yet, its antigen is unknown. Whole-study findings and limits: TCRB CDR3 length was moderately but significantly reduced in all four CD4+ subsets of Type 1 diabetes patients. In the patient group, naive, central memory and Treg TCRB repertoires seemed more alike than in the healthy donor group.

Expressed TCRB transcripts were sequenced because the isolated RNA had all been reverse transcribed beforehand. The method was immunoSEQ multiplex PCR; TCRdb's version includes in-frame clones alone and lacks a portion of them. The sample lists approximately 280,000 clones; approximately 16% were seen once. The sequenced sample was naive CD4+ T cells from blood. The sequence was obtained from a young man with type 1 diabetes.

The CDR3 coding sequence is TGTGCCAGCAGCGTAGAGGGGCGCCCAGATACGCAGTATTTT. It specifies CASSVEGRPDTQYF. This chain links TRBV9 with TRBJ2-3; TRBD1 might be the D (5 bases). V was clipped by 0 bases and J by 4 bases, with 9 bases between them. Per germline, CDR1 SGDLS and CDR2 YYNGEE. This CDR3 is built from 14 residues.